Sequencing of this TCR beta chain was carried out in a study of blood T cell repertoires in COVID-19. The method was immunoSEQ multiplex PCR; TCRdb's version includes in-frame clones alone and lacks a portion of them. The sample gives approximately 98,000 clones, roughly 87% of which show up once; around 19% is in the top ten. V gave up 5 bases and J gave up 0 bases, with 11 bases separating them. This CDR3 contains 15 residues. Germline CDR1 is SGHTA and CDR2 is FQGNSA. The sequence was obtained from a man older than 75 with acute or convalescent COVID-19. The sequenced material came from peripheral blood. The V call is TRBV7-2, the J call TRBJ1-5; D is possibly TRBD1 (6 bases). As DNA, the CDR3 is TGTGCCAGCAGCGGGACACCGAATAGCAATCAGCCCCAGCATTTT. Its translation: CASSGTPNSNQPQHF.